This T cell receptor (beta chain) is from a study of graft-versus-host responses after intestinal transplantation. The CDR3 covers 15 residues. Per germline, CDR1 SGDLS and CDR2 YYNGEE. V gave up 2 bases and J gave up 0 bases, with 6 bases separating them. Clones were read by immunoSEQ multiplex PCR, and TCRdb kept only the in-frame ones, dropping some. The table lists nearly 100,000 clones, 90% of them singletons. Comment on this clone: Its cognate antigen is unknown.

Study-level findings and limits: GvH clones were found in recipient marrow; some appeared first in ileum or blood. Peak GvH clone levels in circulation were associated with early post-transplant HvG declines. Some patients had graft-donor T cell macrochimerism, and their allografts showed high graft-versus-host to host-versus-graft clonal ratios.

Sequenced material: PBMCs, taken approximately 420 days after intestinal transplant. This TCR was recovered from a human patient who received an intestinal transplant, so some T cells may come from the graft donor. The genes are TRBV9 and TRBJ2-6; D is unclear. The CDR3 here is CASSVGNSGANVLTF. The CDR3 region has the DNA TGTGCCAGCAGCGTCGGAAACTCTGGGGCCAACGTCCTGACTTTC.